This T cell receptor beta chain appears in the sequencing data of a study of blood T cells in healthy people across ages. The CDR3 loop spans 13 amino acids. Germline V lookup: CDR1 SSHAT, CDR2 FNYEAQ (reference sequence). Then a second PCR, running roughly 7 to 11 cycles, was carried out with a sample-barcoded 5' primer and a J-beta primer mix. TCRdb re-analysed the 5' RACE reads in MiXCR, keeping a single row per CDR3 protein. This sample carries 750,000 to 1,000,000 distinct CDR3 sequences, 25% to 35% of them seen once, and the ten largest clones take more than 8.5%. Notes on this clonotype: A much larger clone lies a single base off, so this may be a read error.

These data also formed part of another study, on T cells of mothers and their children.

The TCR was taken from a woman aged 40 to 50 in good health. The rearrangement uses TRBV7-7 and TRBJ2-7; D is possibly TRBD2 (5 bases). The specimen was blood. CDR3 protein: CASSLAQTAEQYF. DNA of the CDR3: TGTGCTAGCAGCTTAGCGCAGACGGCTGAGCAGTACTTC.